Sequencing of this T cell receptor (beta chain) was carried out in a study of T cell responses to AZD1222 COVID-19 vaccine. Data came from immunoSEQ multiplex PCR; TCRdb stores just in-frame clones and leaves some out. This sample yields approximately 83,000 clones, of which under 95% are seen a single time; 4.5% to 5.5% belongs to the top ten. Germline V CDR1 and CDR2: SGDLS, YYNGEE. The CDR3 contains 13 residues. V gave up 3 bases and J gave up 10 bases, with 11 bases separating them. Material: peripheral blood, obtained on day 0 of MenACWY control vaccination. The source of this sequence is an adult in good health. The chain joins TRBV9 to TRBJ1-6; D gene uncertain. The CDR3 DNA follows: TGTGCCAGCAGCGGGGAAGGACGGTCACCCCTCCACTTT. Amino acid sequence: CASSGEGRSPLHF.